Sequencing of this T cell receptor (beta chain) was carried out in a study of shared clonotypes between healthy human individuals (dated by TCRdb to about 2020). General notes on the study: Three men and two women, aged 18 to 49 years, made up the cohort. For each donor, three plates each were used for CD4 naive and CD4 memory, two plates were used for CD8 naive, and one plate was used for CD8 memory. Blood TCR repertoires of five healthy adults were deeply sequenced to estimate repertoire size and the extent of clonotype sharing between individuals. Per donor, leukapheresis produced somewhere between about 0.94 and 8.9 billion PBMCs. To increase sequencing depth and limit assay-specific biases, different laboratories used diverse techniques to prepare libraries and sequence TCR repertoires.

Trimming at the junction amounts to 1 base on V and 7 bases on J, and the germline ends lie 10 bases apart. Via the germline V gene (reference sequence), CDR1 is SEHNR and CDR2 FQNEAQ. The CDR3 spans 13 residues, from the cysteine through the phenylalanine. Here the CDR3 DNA is all that survives: 39 bases in frame from base 1. Using the deep immunoSEQ assay, TCR CDR3 regions were amplified from genomic DNA by multiplex PCR. Extracted genomic DNA from each cell subset was spread evenly across all wells of several immunoSEQ 96-well plates, with each plate serving as a replicate. For sorted subsets, each replicate PCR was loaded with 200 ng genomic DNA, equivalent to 32,000 or so T cell genomes. Purified libraries were measured with a Qubit 3.0 fluorometer, size-checked on a Bioanalyzer 2100, and measured again with the KAPA Library Quantification kit. Each immunoSEQ 96-well plate was sequenced on its own single-read 150-cycle Illumina NextSeq 550 flow cell. The study's own analysis went as follows. The immunoSEQ output contained only junctional sequences without quality scores, so filtering could not match that applied to full-length reads. To assign V/J genes and CDR3, sequences were annotated using PyIR, a Python wrapper for IgBLAST v1.9, with IMGT germline references. Reads were filtered out if the reads had weak V/J assignments (E-value above 1e-6), no CDR3, stop codons, out-of-frame junctions, or ambiguous translated residues. V3J clonotypes were defined by identical inferred V gene, J gene, and CDR3 amino acid sequence. Percentage overlap between repertoires was computed as shared unique clonotypes divided by the size of the smaller repertoire. Richness of each repertoire was evaluated using RTK rarefaction, the Chao1 estimator, and Recon v2.1 estimates of unobserved clonotypes. OLGA was used to compute generation probabilities for all TCRbeta clonotypes that the gDNA method yielded from a few donors. What TCRdb holds here is the immuneACCESS table cut down to in-frame rearrangements. Part of the clones is not present; checked against another copy, under half of the missing clones reflect an unresolved V gene, and the others are unexplained. The V and J calls and clone size come from that table; D and trimming were worked out from the DNA. This sample gives 2 million to 2.5 million clones in total; more than 85% of them show up just once. The top ten clones comprise about 0.39% of the sample.

The donors were healthy, HIV-negative adults with no recently reported acute infections or vaccinations. Only Caucasian adults living in Nashville, Tennessee, USA were represented among the donors. CD4+ T cells were enriched through magnetic negative selection, after which naive cells were positively selected on CD45RA and the remaining negative fraction served as the memory subset. Blood was obtained by leukapheresis, after which PBMCs were separated by Ficoll-Histopaque density gradient centrifugation and cryopreserved in liquid nitrogen vapor phase. Purity and quantity of every magnetically sorted T cell population were checked by analytical flow cytometry. Genomic DNA was isolated from every sorted fraction and measured by UV absorbance on a Nanodrop 2000c. A single count supports this clone. What antigen it recognizes has not been identified. Per-nucleotide qualities are absent, and no much larger clonotype sits a single base away. The same CDR3 is also encoded by other DNA sequences in this sample.

Results the study describes overall, beyond this receptor: Compared with non-shared clonotypes, clonotypes shared by all four sorted-subset donors had higher generation probabilities. Only blood was sampled, and tissue TCR repertoires likely differ from those in blood. Naive subsets generally had larger estimated clonotype richness than memory subsets did. Incomplete sequencing was indicated by rarefaction of sorted-subset datasets, despite the large sequencing depth. Roughly 5% of naive CD4, more than 3% of naive CD8, roughly 2.5% of memory CD4, and approximately 0.39% of memory CD8 clonotypes were shared across several donors. Based on pairwise subsampling, the degree of clonotype sharing among donors was expected to be affected by sequencing depth. Because the study included a small number of donors, the genetic and exposure-history diversity represented was limited.

The TCR sequence derives from a young man in good health. Some clones in this sample may be carry-over from other donors' samples. Sequencing was done on a sample of naive CD4+ T cells from PBMCs. This specimen's cell subset or site label, per the study, means: CD45RA+ positively selected. The rearrangement joined TRBV7-9 to TRBJ1-1; there is no confident call for the D gene. The nucleotide sequence reads as follows: TGTGCCAGCAGCTTAGAAGTGGGGAGTGAAGCTTTCTTT. Its translation is CASSLEVGSEAFF.